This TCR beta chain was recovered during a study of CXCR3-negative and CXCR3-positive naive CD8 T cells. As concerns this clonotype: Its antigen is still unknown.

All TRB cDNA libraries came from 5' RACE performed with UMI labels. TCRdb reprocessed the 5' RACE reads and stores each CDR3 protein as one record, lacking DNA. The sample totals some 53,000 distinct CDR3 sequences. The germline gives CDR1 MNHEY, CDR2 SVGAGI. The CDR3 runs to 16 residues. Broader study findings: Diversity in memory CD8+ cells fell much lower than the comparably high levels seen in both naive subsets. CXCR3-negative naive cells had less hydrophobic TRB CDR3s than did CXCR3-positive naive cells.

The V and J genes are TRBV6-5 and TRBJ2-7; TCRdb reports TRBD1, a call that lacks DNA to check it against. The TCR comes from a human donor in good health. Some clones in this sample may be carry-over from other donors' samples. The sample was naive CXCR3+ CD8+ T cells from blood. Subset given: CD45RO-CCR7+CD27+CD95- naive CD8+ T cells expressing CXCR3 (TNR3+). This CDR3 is CATTVAPGEGVYEQYF.